The T cell receptor beta chain described here comes from a study of control samples from healthy donors and cancer patients. Measured with immunoSEQ multiplex PCR; TCRdb has only the in-frame clones, and not every one. Of more than 95,000 clones listed, 85% to 95% are singletons. Deletions cut 4 bases from V and 7 bases from J, with 8 bases between. CDR3 size: 12 residues. CDR1 and CDR2 (germline): SGHTA, FQGTGA. Sequencing input: blood. The rearrangement uses TRBV7-3 and TRBJ2-1, with no clear D. The receptor was derived from a man aged 25 to 40 in good health. CDR3 protein: CASSYPRNEQFF. DNA for the CDR3: TGTGCCAGCAGCTACCCCCGGAATGAGCAGTTCTTC.